These 22 T cell receptor beta chains were sequenced from one sample in a study of cytomegalovirus exposure and HLA in healthy donors. Primers: 60 Vbeta forward and 13 Jbeta reverse. The method was immunoSEQ multiplex PCR; TCRdb's version includes in-frame clones alone and lacks a portion of them. The sample contains roughly 120,000 clones, approximately 67% of which appear only once. Sequencing was done on a sample of PBMCs. All receptors derive from a young man in good health and CMV-seropositive.

This clone was seen a few times. The chain recombines TRBV5-4 with TRBJ2-3, with unresolved D. The CDR3 is 16 amino acids. From germline, CDR1 is SGHNT and CDR2 YYREEE (reference sequence). V dropped 1 base and J dropped 0 bases, with 12 bases sitting between them. The DNA for the CDR3 is TGTGCCAGCAGCTTGTCTGGGCAGGCTAGCACAGATACGCAGTATTTT. It codes for CASSLSGQASTDTQYF.

This clone showed up just a few times. The genes are TRBV10-3 and TRBJ2-3; D gene ambiguous. Trimming took 3 bases from V and 0 from J, leaving 10 bases between them. Germline V CDR1 and CDR2: ENHRY, SYGVKD. This CDR3 comprises 15 residues. The CDR3 here is CAISDGRSSTDTQYF. The CDR3 bases are TGTGCCATCAGTGATGGCAGGTCAAGCACAGATACGCAGTATTTT.

This clone was observed a few times. V is TRBV25-1 and J is TRBJ1-1; 7 bases map to TRBD1. This CDR3 contains 13 residues. J was trimmed by 10 bases and V by 8 bases; bases with no gene match: 13. CDR1 and CDR2 from the germline V gene are MGHDK and SYGVNS. The chain's CDR3 is CASHESGGLGAFF. The CDR3 bases are TGTGCCAGCCATGAATCAGGGGGGTTGGGAGCTTTCTTT.

The chain joins TRBV11-2 to TRBJ2-3; weak D call: TRBD1 (6 bases). CDR1 SGHAT and CDR2 FQNNGV come from the germline V gene. CDR3 length: 15 amino acids. The germline V and J ends were trimmed by 2 bases and 3 bases, with 12 bases remaining between them. The CDR3 loop is CASSLQGRETDTQYF. The CDR3 DNA sequence: TGTGCCAGCAGCTTACAGGGGAGAGAGACAGATACGCAGTATTTT.

This clone was counted only a few times. The chain links TRBV7-2 to TRBJ2-3; 9 bases fit TRBD2. V lost 5 bases, J lost 5 bases, and 11 bases stayed unmatched. This CDR3 is built from 16 residues. Looked up from germline, CDR1 is SGHTA and CDR2 is FQGNSA. In DNA, the CDR3 is TGTGCCAGCAGCCCTCCCCCGCGGGGGGGGCAAGATACGCAGTATTTT. Protein product: CASSPPPRGGQDTQYF. Looking up the rest from reference TRBV7-2 and TRBJ2-3 gives the full variable domain: GAGVSQSPSNKVTEKGKDVELRCDPISGHTALYWYRQSLGQGLEFLIYFQGNSAPDKSGLPSDRFSAERTGGSVSTLTIQRTQQEDSAVYLCASSPPPRGGQDTQYFGPGTRLTVL.

J is TRBJ2-5 and V is TRBV5-1, with 10 nucleotides matching TRBD2. This CDR3 region has 15 residues. Trimming at V came to 5 bases and at J to 4 bases, leaving 8 bases not matched to a gene. Germline V gives CDR1 SGHRS, CDR2 YFSETQ. The CDR3 reads CASRRSGGVGETQYF. The CDR3 DNA reads TGCGCCAGCAGGAGAAGCGGGGGGGTTGGAGAGACCCAGTACTTC.

This sequence joins TRBV9 and TRBJ2-5, with TRBD2 as a possible D gene (6 bases). In germline, CDR1 is SGDLS, CDR2 YYNGEE. V shed 0 bases and J shed 4 bases, with 7 bases lying between them. The CDR3 totals 13 residues. CDR3 region: CASSVVGGETQYF. The CDR3 nucleotides are TGTGCCAGCAGCGTAGTGGGGGGAGAGACCCAGTACTTC.

The genes are TRBV6-1 and TRBJ2-5; maybe TRBD2 (6 bases). The J call may be incorrect, as the DNA end agrees better with TRBJ2-7. The germline V gene encodes CDR1 MNHNS and CDR2 SASEGT. The CDR3 is 14 residues long. CDR3 nucleotide sequence: TGTGCCAGCAATAAAGGAGGGTCCTCCTACGAGCAGTACTTC. It yields the protein CASNKGGSSYEQYF.

The V gene is TRBV9, the J gene TRBJ2-2; 8 nucleotides line up with TRBD2. CDR3 length equals 16 residues. Per the germline V gene, CDR1 is SGDLS and CDR2 is YYNGEE. V lost 0 bases, J lost 6 bases, and 7 bases stayed unmatched. The CDR3 reads CASSVGVAGFSGELFF. The CDR3 DNA sequence: TGTGCCAGCAGCGTAGGGGTAGCGGGGTTTTCCGGGGAGCTGTTTTTT.

The chain carries TRBV5-4 and TRBJ1-2; D uncertain. The germline V gene encodes CDR1 SGHNT and CDR2 YYREEE (reference sequence). The CDR3 loop spans 15 amino acids. V lost 6 bases to trimming and J lost 0 bases, with 15 bases between them. The CDR3 coding sequence is TGTGCCAGCACCCAACAGAGTCAGGCTAACTATGGCTACACCTTC. Its protein is CASTQQSQANYGYTF.

The V gene is TRBV5-5, the J gene TRBJ1-2; 8 bases align to TRBD1. The CDR3 is made up of 14 amino acids. V dropped 5 bases and J dropped 2; count of bases not matched to a gene: 5. The germline V gene has CDR1 SGHKS and CDR2 YYEKEE (reference sequence). The CDR3 DNA reads TGTGCCAGCAGGGACAGGGCCCTCAACTATGGCTACACCTTC. Translation gives CASRDRALNYGYTF.

The V and J genes are TRBV5-1 and TRBJ1-1; unclear D gene. CDR3 size: 14 residues. V gave up 0 bases and J gave up 2 bases, with 8 bases separating them. Germline CDR1 is SGHRS and CDR2 is YFSETQ. CDR3 sequence (DNA): TGCGCCAGCAGCTTGGAGCTCGGTAACACTGAAGCTTTCTTT. Its protein is CASSLELGNTEAFF.

This clone was counted once. This sequence joins TRBV28 and TRBJ2-1; D call uncertain. Trimming shortened V by 8 bases and J by 2 bases, and 10 bases separated the two germline ends. Germline-derived CDR1 and CDR2 are MDHEN and SYDVKM. The CDR3 is 13 residues long. This CDR3 is CASGNPTYNEQFF. CDR3 sequence (DNA): TGTGCCAGCGGCAATCCCACCTACAATGAGCAGTTCTTC.

The rearrangement joins TRBV15 to TRBJ2-6, with D perhaps matching TRBD2 (6 bases). V was shortened by 0 bases and J by 0 bases, with 9 bases between the two germline ends. The CDR3 sequence is 17 residues long. CDR1 LNHNV and CDR2 YYDKDF come from the germline V gene (reference sequence). The CDR3 nucleotides read TGTGCCACCAGCAGAGATCGGGACTTCTCTGGGGCCAACGTCCTGACTTTC. Protein sequence: CATSRDRDFSGANVLTF.

This clone came up a few times. The rearrangement links TRBV6-5 to TRBJ2-7; 12 positions agree with TRBD2. Germline V gene sequence: CDR1 MNHEY, CDR2 SVGAGI. With 6 bases clipped from V and 3 bases from J, the junction kept 3 bases outside the gene matches. The CDR3 loop spans 14 amino acids. The CDR3 sequence is CASRGTSGYYEQYF. DNA of the CDR3: TGTGCCAGCAGGGGGACTAGCGGGTACTACGAGCAGTACTTC.

The table lists this clone with a few counts. The chain recombines TRBV4-2 with TRBJ2-5, with 10 nucleotides matching TRBD1. CDR1 and CDR2 (germline): LGHNA, YNFKEQ. This CDR3 comprises 15 residues. V lost 2 bases to trimming and J lost 5 bases; unmatched junction nucleotides: 5. The CDR3 nucleotides read TGTGCCAGCAGCCAATCGACAGGGGGCGAGGAGACCCAGTACTTC. It encodes CASSQSTGGEETQYF.

The chain employs TRBV19 and TRBJ2-4, with 8 bases aligning to TRBD1. V lost 4 bases and J lost 6; bases outside the gene matches: 14. Per germline, CDR1 LNHDA and CDR2 SQIVND (reference sequence). The CDR3 has 17 amino acids. CDR3 loop: CASSTTTGAPDGNIQYF. DNA of the CDR3: TGTGCCAGTAGTACGACGACAGGGGCCCCCGACGGAAACATTCAGTACTTC.

The chain uses TRBV2 and TRBJ2-1; D uncertain. This CDR3 spans 12 amino acids. Trimming cost V 5 bases and J 4 bases, with 6 bases left between them. The germline gives CDR1 SNHLY, CDR2 FYNNEI. The CDR3 DNA is TGTGCCAGCAGTTCACAGTACAATGAGCAGTTCTTC. This gives the protein CASSSQYNEQFF.

This clone occurred once. V gene TRBV18 combines with J gene TRBJ1-1; the match to TRBD1 covers 9 bases. Looked up from germline, CDR1 is KGHSH and CDR2 is LQKENI. The J segment lost 4 bases and the V segment lost 1 base, leaving 4 bases of the junction unmatched. CDR3 size: 15 residues. CDR3: CASSPQQGQGTEAFF. The CDR3 region has the DNA TGTGCCAGCTCACCACAGCAGGGACAGGGCACTGAAGCTTTCTTT.

The chain recombines TRBV4-2 with TRBJ2-1, with 13 bases matching TRBD2. The trim removed 5 bases at V and 5 bases at J, leaving 3 bases unmatched. Germline CDR1 and CDR2: LGHNA and YNFKEQ. The CDR3 is made up of 15 amino acids. In nucleotides, the CDR3 is TGTGCCAGCAGCATGACTAGCGGGGGGAACAATGAGCAGTTCTTC. Translation: CASSMTSGGNNEQFF.

Written as DNA, the CDR3 is TGTGCCAGCAGCTGGCCCGGACAGGAGTCGAGGGACGAGCAGTACTTC. As protein: CASSWPGQESRDEQYF. The V and J genes are TRBV5-4 and TRBJ2-7, with TRBD1 identical over 7 bases. The CDR3 is 16 residues long. After removal of 3 bases from V and 5 bases from J, the junction contained 14 bases not matched to a gene. Germline V gene data show CDR1 as SGHNT and CDR2 as YYREEE (reference sequence).

The chain links TRBV4-2 to TRBJ1-4; the match to TRBD1 covers 7 bases. The germline gives CDR1 LGHNA, CDR2 YNFKEQ. The CDR3 runs 16 residues. Germline trimming cut 0 bases from V and 4 bases from J; bases unmatched to any gene: 5. DNA for the CDR3: TGTGCCAGCAGCCAAGATGGGGACAGCCTTAATGAAAAACTGTTTTTT. Amino acids: CASSQDGDSLNEKLFF.